This T cell receptor (beta chain) was sequenced for a study of beta chain features in type 1 diabetes. Regarding the study as a whole: Among patients with Type 1 diabetes, TCRB CDR3s were moderately but significantly shorter in every one of the four CD4+ subsets. Patients' naive, central memory and regulatory TCRB repertoires appeared more alike than those of healthy donors.

Investigators reverse transcribed all isolated RNA, so they sequenced expressed TCRB transcripts. Profiling relied on immunoSEQ multiplex PCR, and the TCRdb table lists in-frame clones only, not all of them. Here the sample spans roughly 730,000 clones, 13% being singletons. Comments on this clone: The antigen is not known.

The CDR3 has 16 residues. V dropped 5 bases and J dropped 5; count of bases not matched to a gene: 9. CDR1 SGHTA and CDR2 FQGTGA come from the germline V gene. The source is a man between 18 and 29 years old with type 1 diabetes. The sequenced sample consisted of naive CD4+ T cells from blood. The rearrangement links TRBV7-3 to TRBJ2-5, with 12 bases identical to TRBD2. The CDR3 is CASSPTGLAGRETQYF. The DNA for the CDR3 is TGTGCCAGCAGCCCAACGGGACTAGCGGGCCGGGAGACCCAGTACTTC.